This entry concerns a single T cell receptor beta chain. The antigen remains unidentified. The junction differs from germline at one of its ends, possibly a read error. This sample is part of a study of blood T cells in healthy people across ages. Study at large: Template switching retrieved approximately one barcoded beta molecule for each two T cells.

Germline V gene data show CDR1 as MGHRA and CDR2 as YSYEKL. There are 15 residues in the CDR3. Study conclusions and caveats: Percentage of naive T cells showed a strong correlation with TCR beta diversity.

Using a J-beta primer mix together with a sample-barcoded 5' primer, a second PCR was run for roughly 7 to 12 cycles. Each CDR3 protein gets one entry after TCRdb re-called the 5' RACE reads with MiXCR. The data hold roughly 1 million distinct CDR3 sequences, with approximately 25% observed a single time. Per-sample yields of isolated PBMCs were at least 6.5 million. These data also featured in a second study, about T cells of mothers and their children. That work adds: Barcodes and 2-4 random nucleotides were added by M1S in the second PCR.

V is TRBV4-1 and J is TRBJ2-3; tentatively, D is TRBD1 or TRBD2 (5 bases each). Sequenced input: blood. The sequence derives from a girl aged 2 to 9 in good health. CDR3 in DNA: TGCGCCAGCAGCCCCATGAGCGGCTACACAGGTACGCAGTATTTT. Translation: CASSPMSGYTGTQYF.